Each of the 20 T cell receptor beta chains below was sequenced from the same sample in a study of identical twins. MiXCR was run by TCRdb on the 5' RACE reads, yielding one entry per CDR3 protein. The sample lists under 300,000 distinct CDR3 sequences, 10% to 15% occurring once. This sample also belongs to another study, concerning yellow fever vaccine responses in identical twins.

The sample taken for sequencing was memory (CD45RO+) T cells sorted from blood. The receptors here all came from a young woman in good health.

This chain links TRBV27 with TRBJ2-7, with D possibly TRBD2 on 5 matching bases. Germline CDR1 is MNHEY and CDR2 is SMNVEV (reference sequence). The CDR3 spans 14 residues. Trimming removed 3 bases from V and 2 bases from J, with 11 bases in between. CDR3 residues: CASSFRTGTYEQYF. The CDR3 DNA reads TGTGCCAGCAGTTTCAGGACGGGAACCTACGAGCAGTACTTC.

In the case of this clonotype: One base away lies a much larger clone, so this may be a sequencing read error. The rearrangement uses TRBV5-1 and TRBJ2-1, with 11 positions matching TRBD1. The germline CDR1 and CDR2 sequences are SGHRS and YFSETQ. V shed 7 bases and J 8 bases; nucleotides not matched to a gene: 11. The CDR3 is 15 amino acids. CDR3 sequence (DNA): TGCGCCAGCGGCCTCCGGACAGGGGGCGGCGATGAGCAGTTCTTC. It translates to CASGLRTGGGDEQFF.

V usage is TRBV30 and J usage is TRBJ2-5; no reliable D call. Per the germline V gene, CDR1 is GTSNPN and CDR2 is SVGIG (reference sequence). The CDR3 is made up of 15 amino acids. V was trimmed by 3 bases and J by 5 bases, leaving 19 bases between them. This chain's CDR3 is CAWRVGRHPLETQYF. DNA for the CDR3: TGTGCCTGGAGAGTTGGAAGGCACCCCCTGGAGACCCAGTACTTC.

The chain has TRBV6-5 and TRBJ2-5; weak D call: TRBD1 (5 bases). Between the trimmed V and J ends, which lost 0 bases and 5 bases, there was a span of 13 bases. The germline V gene has CDR1 MNHEY and CDR2 SVGAGI. The CDR3 runs to 15 residues. The CDR3 protein is CASSYSSGLSETQYF. The CDR3 DNA sequence: TGTGCCAGCAGTTACTCATCAGGGTTGAGTGAGACCCAGTACTTC.

The chain employs TRBV6-2 or TRBV6-3 and TRBJ2-2; TRBD1 aligns across 7 bases. The CDR3 spans 15 residues. V gave up 5 bases and J gave up 5 bases; unmatched junction bases: 8. Germline CDR1 MNHEY, CDR2 SVGEGT. The CDR3 reads CASSRGQAVTGELFF. CDR3 DNA sequence: TGTGCCAGCAGTCGCGGACAGGCGGTTACCGGGGAGCTGTTTTTT.

This chain joins TRBV12-3 or TRBV12-4 and TRBJ2-3; 7 bases fit TRBD2. V lost 5 bases to trimming and J lost 3 bases; unmatched junction nucleotides: 11. The CDR3 totals 16 residues. DNA for the CDR3: TGTGCCAGCAGTCCGCTTTCAGCGGGGCAAACAGATACGCAGTATTTT. As protein: CASSPLSAGQTDTQYF.

This clonotype was recorded a few times. V usage is TRBV20-1 and J usage is TRBJ1-1; D not resolved. CDR3 length: 13 amino acids. The germline V and J ends were trimmed by 5 bases and 3 bases, with 13 bases remaining between them. Germline V gives CDR1 DFQATT, CDR2 SNEGSKA (reference sequence). The CDR3 region is CSAGSGTDTEAFF. DNA for the CDR3: TGCAGTGCTGGCTCGGGAACTGACACTGAAGCTTTCTTT.

Ten or more counts support this clonotype. The V gene is TRBV4-2, the J gene TRBJ1-1, with 8 bases matching TRBD1. Germline V gene data show CDR1 as LGHNA and CDR2 as YNFKEQ. Unmatched junction bases numbered 5, after V lost 4 bases and J lost 10 bases. The length of the CDR3 is 12 residues. The CDR3 reads CASSPGQGVAFF. The CDR3 coding sequence is TGTGCCAGCAGCCCTGGACAGGGCGTAGCTTTCTTT.

This clonotype was seen more than once but under ten times. This sequence joins TRBV4-3 and TRBJ2-2; 8 bases fit TRBD1. Germline assignment: CDR1 LGHNA and CDR2 YSLEER. The CDR3 covers 17 residues. The ends lost 1 base at V and 5 bases at J; junction bases unmatched: 9. CDR3 DNA sequence: TGCGCCAGCAGCCAAGGTTTCGGGACAGGCCTTACCGGGGAGCTGTTTTTT. Translated: CASSQGFGTGLTGELFF.

The chain joins TRBV20-1 to TRBJ2-7; 7 bases are a match to TRBD1. The V gene's germline CDR1 is DFQATT and CDR2 SNEGSKA (reference sequence). The length of the CDR3 is 13 residues. Trimming at V came to 4 bases and at J to 4 bases, leaving 7 bases not matched to a gene. The CDR3: CSAMTGTFYEQYF. CDR3 bases: TGCAGTGCTATGACAGGGACATTTTACGAGCAGTACTTC.

This clonotype showed up many times. The chain recombines TRBV20-1 with TRBJ1-2; D uncertain. The germline CDR1 and CDR2 sequences are DFQATT and SNEGSKA (reference sequence). The CDR3 totals 13 residues. The CDR3 is CSAISGGDSGYTF. The CDR3 nucleotides are TGCAGCGCCATTAGCGGTGGCGATAGTGGCTACACCTTC.

Comment on this clonotype: One end of the junction does not line up with germline, which may come from a read error. The chain employs TRBV11-3 and TRBJ2-3; TRBD1 or TRBD2 may be the D gene (5 bases each). The CDR3 sequence is 14 residues long. Germline CDR1 reads SGHNT; CDR2 reads YENEEA. CDR3 sequence: CASSPEGNTYTQYF. DNA for the CDR3: TGTGCCAGCAGCCCCGAGGGGAACACATATACGCAGTATTTT.

CDR3: CASSRRRGNTIYF. In DNA form, the CDR3 reads TGCGCCAGCAGCCGCCGGAGGGGAAACACCATATATTTT. This chain links TRBV4-3 with TRBJ1-3, with D hard to call. This CDR3 is 13 amino acids long. V was pared by 4 bases and J by 4 bases, with 8 bases between. The germline CDR1 and CDR2 sequences are LGHNA and YSLEER.

The rearrangement joins TRBV18 to TRBJ2-7; D is undetermined. Trimming took 4 bases from V and 2 from J, leaving 9 bases between them. Germline V gene sequence: CDR1 KGHSH, CDR2 LQKENI. CDR3 length equals 13 residues. CDR3 nucleotides: TGTGCCAGCTCACAGGGTTCCACCTACGAGCAGTACTTC. Translating it yields CASSQGSTYEQYF.

V is TRBV7-2 and J is TRBJ2-1; D perhaps matches TRBD1 (6 bases). CDR1 and CDR2 (germline): SGHTA, FQGNSA. The V and J ends lost 3 bases and 7 bases respectively, with 13 bases between them. The CDR3 sequence is 14 residues long. In DNA, the CDR3 is TGTGCCAGCAGCTTCTTCGGCCAGGGGAATGAGCAGTTCTTC. This sequence encodes CASSFFGQGNEQFF.

This clonotype was detected only a few times. This chain uses TRBV16 with TRBJ2-1; maybe TRBD1 (7 bases). Germline V CDR1 and CDR2: KGHSY, FQNENV. Between the trimmed V and J ends, which lost 0 bases and 2 bases, there was a span of 14 bases. CDR3 size: 17 residues. The CDR3 region is CASSQSGGQKTYNEQFF. Written as DNA, the CDR3 is TGTGCCAGCAGCCAATCGGGGGGACAGAAGACCTACAATGAGCAGTTCTTC.

A few counts support this clonotype. CDR3 nucleotide sequence: TGTGCCACCTGCGGGACAGGGTCATACGAGCAGTACTTC. Its translation: CATCGTGSYEQYF. The chain links TRBV6-1 to TRBJ2-7; 9 positions agree with TRBD1. CDR1 is MNHNS and CDR2 is SASEGT in the germline V gene. The CDR3 spans 13 residues. The J segment lost 4 bases and the V segment lost 10 bases, leaving 8 bases of the junction unmatched.

The chain is built from TRBV9 and TRBJ2-7, with TRBD1 matching over 11 bases. The germline gives CDR1 SGDLS, CDR2 YYNGEE. The CDR3 has 15 amino acids. Losses at the gene ends were 0 bases for V and 4 bases for J; bases not matched to a gene: 3. The CDR3 DNA reads as TGTGCCAGCAGCGTAGGCTGGGACAGGGGGTACGAGCAGTACTTC. As protein: CASSVGWDRGYEQYF.

This clonotype was seen a handful of times. The J gene is TRBJ2-2, the V gene TRBV5-1, with 8 bases identical to TRBD2. With 5 bases clipped from V and 1 base from J, the junction kept 4 bases outside the gene matches. This CDR3 comprises 15 residues. Germline assignment: CDR1 SGHRS and CDR2 YFSETQ. The DNA of the CDR3 is TGCGCCAGCAGGAGCAGCGGGGGGAACACCGGGGAGCTGTTTTTT. It encodes CASRSSGGNTGELFF.

This clonotype came up many times. The chain recombines TRBV6-5 with TRBJ2-2, with 7 bases lining up with TRBD1. CDR1 and CDR2 (germline): MNHEY, SVGAGI. V lost 3 bases to trimming and J lost 2 bases; unmatched junction nucleotides: 9. There are 17 residues in the CDR3. As DNA, the CDR3 is TGTGCCAGCAGTTATAACCCTGGACAGGCCAACACCGGGGAGCTGTTTTTT. Translation: CASSYNPGQANTGELFF.